This is a list of T cell receptor beta chains from one sample in a study of cytomegalovirus exposure and HLA in healthy donors. Assay used: immunoSEQ multiplex PCR; TCRdb lists only in-frame clones, some missing. The table lists 200,000 to 250,000 clones, 70% to 90% of them singletons. Material for sequencing was PBMCs. Every receptor here comes from a girl aged 2-10 years in good health and CMV-seronegative. CDR3s include the opening cysteine and the closing phenylalanine or tryptophan. D genes are given only for firm matches. Expanded clones get a size class; other rows say once, few or many, or leave the size out.

clone size	V gene	J gene	D gene	CDR3 protein	CDR3 DNA
NA	TRBV18	TRBJ1-5	TRBD1	CASSATGEGQPQHF	TGTGCCAGCTCAGCGACAGGGGAGGGGCAGCCCCAGCATTTT
NA	TRBV25-1	TRBJ2-5	NA	CASSEDHSAWETQYF	TGTGCCAGCAGTGAGGATCACAGTGCGTGGGAGACCCAGTACTTC
NA	TRBV4-1	TRBJ2-7	NA	CASSQELTYEQYF	TGCGCCAGCAGCCAAGAACTTACCTACGAGCAGTACTTC
NA	TRBV18	TRBJ1-4	NA	CASSPIGNEKLFF	TGTGCCAGCTCACCAATCGGGAATGAAAAACTGTTTTTT
NA	TRBV28	TRBJ2-7	TRBD2	CASSYALRFLAGGAYEQYF	TGTGCCAGCAGTTATGCCCTCCGTTTTCTGGCGGGGGGGGCCTACGAGCAGTACTTC
NA	TRBV5-1	TRBJ1-5	NA	CASSLDNSNQPQHF	TGCGCCAGCAGCTTGGACAATAGCAATCAGCCCCAGCATTTT
NA	TRBV6-1	TRBJ2-1	NA	CASSENSVSSYNEQFF	TGTGCCAGCAGTGAAAACTCCGTGAGCTCCTACAATGAGCAGTTCTTC
NA	TRBV5-1	TRBJ2-3	NA	CASSLVGGDTQYF	TGCGCCAGCAGCTTGGTGGGGGGAGATACGCAGTATTTT
NA	TRBV19	TRBJ2-5	TRBD2	CASRSGRGKETQYF	TGTGCCAGCCGTAGCGGGAGGGGAAAAGAGACCCAGTACTTC
few	TRBV2	TRBJ2-7	NA	CASSARVEQYF	TGTGCCAGCAGTGCCAGGGTCGAGCAGTACTTC
NA	TRBV5-6	TRBJ2-4	NA	CASSLNWGQIKNIQYF	TGTGCCAGCAGCTTGAATTGGGGACAAATCAAAAACATTCAGTACTTC
NA	TRBV4-1	TRBJ2-5	TRBD2	CASSQDDPLAVDQETQYF	TGCGCCAGCAGCCAAGATGACCCCCTAGCGGTCGACCAAGAGACCCAGTACTTC
once	TRBV6-5	TRBJ2-1	NA	CASSYFWENEQFF	TGTGCCAGCAGTTACTTCTGGGAGAATGAGCAGTTCTTC
NA	TRBV7-6	TRBJ2-2	NA	CASSRDFTGELFF	TGTGCCAGCAGCCGGGACTTCACCGGGGAGCTGTTTTTT
once	TRBV6-5	TRBJ1-5	TRBD1	CASSGQGGHQPQHF	TGTGCCAGCAGTGGACAGGGAGGGCATCAGCCCCAGCATTTT
NA	TRBV30	TRBJ2-7	NA	CAWAQGGNSYEQYF	TGTGCCTGGGCACAGGGTGGAAATAGCTACGAGCAGTACTTC